This T cell receptor (beta chain) was sequenced during a study of T cell changes during pregnancy in multiple sclerosis (dated by TCRdb to between 2018 and 2021). With respect to the entire study: Changes in the T cell repertoire over the course of pregnancy were examined in this study in women with multiple sclerosis.

A distance of 14 bases separates the germline ends of V and J, which lose 7 bases and 1 base respectively. Taken from the germline V gene, the CDR1 and CDR2 loops are SQVTM and ANQGSEA. The CDR3 measures 14 amino acids from cysteine to phenylalanine. This entry keeps only the CDR3 DNA: 42 bases, framed from base 1. Library preparation was by the immunoSEQ multiplex PCR assay. Sourced from immuneACCESS, this table was stored by TCRdb with only in-frame sequences that have V and J called. A share of the clones is absent; for the studies checked, an unresolved V gene accounts for under half, and the remainder has no known explanation. The table for this sample lists fewer than 110,000 clones; roughly 92% of them were counted only once. Clones ranked in the top ten supply around 0.92% of the sample. As for this clone: Its cognate antigen has yet to be identified. No much larger clonotype is one base removed from it; base qualities were not supplied.

This material consisted of peripheral blood, taken after pregnancy. The clonotype comes from a female donor with multiple sclerosis, enrolled in a pregnancy study. The rearranged chain carries TRBV29-1 and TRBJ2-1; perhaps TRBD1 is the D gene, with 6 bases matching. The DNA reads as follows: TGCAGCGCCAAACAGGGCTTTTCCTACAATGAGCAGTTCTTC. Its protein product is CSAKQGFSYNEQFF.